These 22 T cell receptor beta chains were all obtained from the same sample, sequenced in a study of T-cell reconstitution after alpha-beta-depleted transplantation in children. Unique molecular identifiers were built into the TCRbeta library. TCRdb redid the calling of the PCR reads with MiXCR, one entry per CDR3 protein. The sample has about 640,000 distinct CDR3 sequences; over 15% are singletons. Here the sequenced sample was PBMCs from the stem cell graft donor, taken from the stem cell graft. The receptors shown here come from a human donor who donated a stem cell graft to a child with acute myeloid leukemia.

In this sample, this clonotype turned up many times. The chain has TRBV6-1 and TRBJ2-1; D might be TRBD1 (6 bases). CDR1 is MNHNS, CDR2 SASEGT, per germline. Trimming removed 6 bases at V and 1 base at J, with 13 bases between. This CDR3 spans 15 amino acids. The CDR3 protein is CASRWTVSSYNEQFF. As DNA, the CDR3 is TGTGCCAGCAGGTGGACAGTATCTTCCTACAATGAGCAGTTCTTC.

This clonotype has a count of ten or more. The CDR3 nucleotides are TGTGCCAGCAGCTCGTCCCCTCGCGATGAGCAGTTCTTC. As protein: CASSSSPRDEQFF. The J gene is TRBJ2-1, the V gene TRBV12-3 or TRBV12-4; no reliable D call. Trimming cost V 6 bases and J 8 bases, with 14 bases left between them. The CDR3 has 13 residues.

This clonotype was counted between two and nine times. This chain links TRBV30 with TRBJ1-6, with no clear D. Per germline, CDR1 GTSNPN and CDR2 SVGIG (reference sequence). The CDR3 sequence is 13 residues long. Trimming removed 1 base at V and 8 bases at J, with 9 bases between. CDR3: CAWSARNDSPLHF. In DNA form, the CDR3 reads TGTGCCTGGAGTGCCAGGAATGATTCACCCCTCCACTTT.

A few counts support this clonotype. The chain links TRBV7-2 to TRBJ1-2, with D perhaps TRBD1 (5 bases). V lost 5 bases, J lost 4 bases, and 14 bases lay in between. From germline, CDR1 is SGHTA and CDR2 FQGNSA. CDR3 size: 14 residues. The CDR3 nucleotides read TGTGCCAGCAGCGGCCGGGACGGATTCTATGGCTACACCTTC. This translates into CASSGRDGFYGYTF. The full variable domain, completed using reference TRBV7-2 and TRBJ1-2, is GAGVSQSPSNKVTEKGKDVELRCDPISGHTALYWYRQSLGQGLEFLIYFQGNSAPDKSGLPSDRFSAERTGGSVSTLTIQRTQQEDSAVYLCASSGRDGFYGYTFGSGTRLTVV.

This chain joins TRBV21-1 and TRBJ2-7; whether TRBD1, the table's D call, matches the DNA was not checked. TRBV21-1 is noted as a pseudogene. The CDR3 totals 20 residues. The CDR3 sequence: CASSKVLGRARTGENYEQYV. Here the CDR3 DNA reads TGTGCCAGCAGCAAAGTTCTAGGGCGAGCGAGGACAGGCGAAAACTACGAGCAGTACGTC.

This clonotype was recorded at least ten times. The chain joins TRBV12-3 or TRBV12-4 to TRBJ1-1, with 7 positions matching TRBD1. The CDR3 loop spans 14 amino acids. V trimming: 5 bases; J trimming: 1 base; junction bases outside the gene matches: 4. This CDR3 is CASSLQGKNTEAFF. The CDR3, as DNA: TGTGCCAGCAGTCTACAGGGGAAGAACACTGAAGCTTTCTTT.

This clonotype was detected many times. The chain is built from TRBV20-1 and TRBJ2-7; TRBD1 aligns across 7 bases. Germline CDR1 reads DFQATT; CDR2 reads SNEGSKA (reference sequence). V was pared by 3 bases and J by 3 bases, with 2 bases of the junction left unmatched. The CDR3 is 12 residues long. CDR3 coding DNA: TGCAGTGCTAGTCAGGGGGTCTACGAGCAGTACGTC. Translating it yields CSASQGVYEQYV.

This clonotype came up many times. This rearrangement joins TRBV20-1 to TRBJ1-5; 8 bases agree with TRBD1. Germline values: CDR1 DFQATT, CDR2 SNEGSKA (reference sequence). This CDR3 is built from 17 residues. V dropped 4 bases and J dropped 0; count of bases not matched to a gene: 11. The CDR3 nucleotides read TGCAGTGCTACCCTGGACAGGGCCAGGGGTAGCAATCAGCCCCAGCATTTT. Translated: CSATLDRARGSNQPQHF.

This clonotype was detected only a few times. The genes are TRBV20-1 and TRBJ1-2, with D possibly being TRBD1 (5 bases). Germline-derived CDR1 and CDR2 are DFQATT and SNEGSKA (reference sequence). CDR3 length: 10 amino acids. V lost 8 bases and J 4 bases, leaving 8 bases between the germline ends. The CDR3 DNA reads TGCAGTCGGGGGAGCTATGGCTACACCTTC. It is translated as CSRGSYGYTF.

This clonotype came up many times. This chain uses TRBV20-1 with TRBJ2-7, with D perhaps given as TRBD1 or TRBD2 (7 bases each). Germline V gene lookup returns CDR1 DFQATT and CDR2 SNEGSKA (reference sequence). Trimming cost V 2 bases and J 3 bases, with 17 bases left between them. The CDR3 sequence is 15 residues long. The CDR3: CSARPTGERGYEQYV. The CDR3 DNA is TGCAGTGCTAGACCAACAGGGGAGCGGGGCTACGAGCAGTACGTC.

This clonotype was seen at least ten times. The CDR3 DNA follows: TGCAGTGCTCCCTCGACAGGGAGGTCCTATGGCTACACCTTC. This gives the protein CSAPSTGRSYGYTF. The J gene is TRBJ1-2, the V gene TRBV20-1; 7 positions agree with TRBD1. This CDR3 is 14 amino acids long. The V gene's germline CDR1 is DFQATT and CDR2 SNEGSKA (reference sequence). V trimming: 5 bases; J trimming: 4 bases; junction bases outside the gene matches: 10.

This clonotype was observed a single time. This chain links TRBV28 with TRBJ2-3; 8 bases map to TRBD2. The CDR3 length is 16 residues. After removal of 3 bases from V and 4 bases from J, the junction contained 9 bases not matched to a gene. Germline-derived CDR1 and CDR2 are MDHEN and SYDVKM. The CDR3 region is CASSFGLAGGSDTQYF. The CDR3 DNA reads TGTGCCAGCAGTTTCGGCTTGGCGGGGGGCTCAGATACGCAGTATTTT. The full variable domain, its missing parts supplied by reference TRBV28 and TRBJ2-3, is DVKVTQSSRYLVKRTGEKVFLECVQDMDHENMFWYRQDPGLGLRLIYFSYDVKMKEKGDIPEGYSVSREKKERFSLILESASTNQTSMYLCASSFGLAGGSDTQYFGPGTRLTVL.

This clonotype has only a few counts. V usage is TRBV6-5 and J usage is TRBJ1-5, with D tentatively TRBD1 (5 bases). Trimming shortened V by 2 bases and J by 15 bases, and 14 bases separated the two germline ends. The CDR3 runs 12 residues. From germline, CDR1 is MNHEY and CDR2 SVGAGI. DNA for the CDR3: TGTGCCAGCAGTTACAGGGGCCTCCCCTTGCATTTT. Translating gives CASSYRGLPLHF.

J is TRBJ2-7 and V is TRBV27, with 9 bases lining up with TRBD1. J gave up 5 bases and V 7 bases, and 12 bases lay outside the gene matches. Germline V CDR1 and CDR2: MNHEY, SMNVEV (reference sequence). The CDR3 runs to 15 residues. CDR3 DNA: TGTGCCAGCACCTCCGGGACAGGGATGGTGGACGAGCAGTACTTC. Its translation: CASTSGTGMVDEQYF.

This chain joins TRBV12-3 or TRBV12-4 and TRBJ1-2; D is possibly TRBD1 (5 bases). This CDR3 spans 14 amino acids. With 7 bases removed from V and 3 bases from J, the gap between germline ends came to 15 bases. The CDR3 bases are TGTGCCAGCACCCCAGGCCCGGGGGACTATGGCTACACCTTC. It is translated as CASTPGPGDYGYTF.

This clonotype was counted between two and nine times. This chain joins TRBV29-1 and TRBJ2-2, with a weak D call TRBD1 (6 bases). V was trimmed by 2 bases and J by 4 bases, leaving 11 bases between them. CDR3 size: 14 residues. The germline V gene encodes CDR1 SQVTM and CDR2 ANQGSEA. This chain's CDR3 is CSVEWGPGTGELFF. CDR3 bases: TGCAGCGTTGAATGGGGGCCGGGCACCGGGGAGCTGTTTTTT.

The table lists this clonotype with a few counts. CDR3 DNA: TGTGCCAGCAGCGTAGTTTGGACAGGGAATGAGCAGTTCTTC. Translation gives CASSVVWTGNEQFF. This chain connects TRBV9 to TRBJ2-1, with 8 positions matching TRBD1. V was clipped by 0 bases and J by 7 bases; unmatched bases: 3. CDR3 length: 14 residues. Germline V gene data show CDR1 as SGDLS and CDR2 as YYNGEE.

This clonotype was observed at least ten times. The rearrangement links TRBV29-1 to TRBJ2-1; perhaps D is TRBD1 or TRBD2 (5 bases each). Between the trimmed V and J ends, which lost 6 bases and 6 bases, there was a span of 15 bases. Germline CDR1 SQVTM, CDR2 ANQGSEA. The CDR3 has 13 amino acids. The CDR3 DNA reads as TGCAGCGTACTGGCCGGGGCTATCAATGAGCAGTTCTTC. It encodes CSVLAGAINEQFF.

This clonotype has more than one count but fewer than ten. The chain employs TRBV5-4 and TRBJ2-1, with a weak D call TRBD2 (7 bases). The CDR3 has 14 amino acids. V was cut by 4 bases and J by 6 bases, with 14 bases left in between. Per germline, CDR1 SGHNT and CDR2 YYREEE (reference sequence). CDR3 coding DNA: TGTGCCAGCAGCCCCGGGGGGCACCCCAATGAGCAGTTCTTC. Protein sequence: CASSPGGHPNEQFF.

Ten or more counts support this clonotype. As DNA, the CDR3 is TGCAGTGCTACGGGACCAGTCTACGAGCAGTACTTC. It yields the protein CSATGPVYEQYF. V and J are TRBV20-1 and TRBJ2-7, with D tentatively TRBD1 or TRBD2 (5 bases each). Trimming stripped 4 bases from V and 3 bases from J, with 10 bases between. This CDR3 region has 12 residues. Germline loops: CDR1 DFQATT, CDR2 SNEGSKA (reference sequence).

The chain joins TRBV4-3 to TRBJ1-5; perhaps TRBD1 as D (6 bases). The germline V and J ends were trimmed by 4 bases and 6 bases, with 13 bases remaining between them. CDR1 and CDR2 (germline): LGHNA, YSLEER. The CDR3 totals 14 residues. CDR3 loop: CASSRGGAGQPQHF. In DNA, the CDR3 is TGCGCCAGCAGCCGCGGGGGCGCGGGTCAGCCCCAGCATTTT.

The sample holds a few counts of this clonotype. This chain links TRBV4-3 with TRBJ2-3; 11 nucleotides match TRBD2. In germline, CDR1 is LGHNA, CDR2 YSLEER. V lost 1 base to trimming and J lost 2 bases; unmatched junction nucleotides: 2. The CDR3 length is 16 residues. CDR3 sequence (DNA): TGCGCCAGCAGCCAAGGACTAGCGGGGCTCACAGATACGCAGTATTTT. This sequence encodes CASSQGLAGLTDTQYF.